Reported below is one T cell receptor (beta chain). Its specificity is not known. The germline gives CDR1 SEHNR, CDR2 FQNEAQ (reference sequence). V was shortened by 2 bases and J by 5 bases, with 15 bases between the two germline ends. This CDR3 region has 15 residues. The data are from a study of T cells and Merkel cell carcinoma outcomes. Assay used: immunoSEQ multiplex PCR; TCRdb lists only in-frame clones, some missing. The sample contains roughly 98 clones, roughly 87% of which appear only once. Whole-study findings and limits: Merkel cell carcinoma outcomes were reportedly predicted by repertoire and T-cell density.

Sample: tumor tissue from Merkel cell carcinoma. The receptor was isolated from a human donor with Merkel cell carcinoma. The gene calls are TRBV7-9 and TRBJ1-1; possible D gene TRBD1, 6 bases. CDR3 DNA sequence: TGTGCCAGCAGCTTAAAGTTAGGGGGTATAACTGAAGCTTTCTTT. The encoded protein is CASSLKLGGITEAFF.